These 30 T cell receptor beta chains were sequenced from one sample in a study of blood T cell repertoires in COVID-19. Method: immunoSEQ multiplex PCR; TCRdb's copy keeps in-frame clones and lacks some. The sample carries fewer than 250,000 clones, around 83% recorded once. Sequencing used peripheral blood. These receptors came from a woman between 50 and 59 years old with acute or convalescent COVID-19.

The chain couples TRBV28 to TRBJ2-1; TRBD2 matches at 12 bases. J gave up 4 bases and V 8 bases, and 6 bases lay outside the gene matches. This CDR3 has 15 amino acids. CDR1 MDHEN and CDR2 SYDVKM come from the germline V gene. The CDR3 protein is CASVETSGSYNEQFF. The CDR3 region has the DNA TGTGCCAGCGTTGAGACTAGCGGGAGTTACAATGAGCAGTTCTTC.

This clone was seen once. Here the CDR3 DNA reads TGTGCCACCAGCAGGGACAGGGCAGGCACAGATACGCAGTATTTT. It codes for CATSRDRAGTDTQYF. The chain combines TRBV15 with TRBJ2-3; 8 bases are a match to TRBD1. V dropped 3 bases and J dropped 1; count of bases not matched to a gene: 3. CDR1 and CDR2 (germline): LNHNV, YYDKDF (reference sequence). The CDR3 spans 15 residues.

The chain joins TRBV5-1 to TRBJ2-1; unclear D gene. Germline lookup yields CDR1 SGHRS and CDR2 YFSETQ. Trimming removed 3 bases at V and 12 bases at J, with 19 bases between. The CDR3 has 14 residues. The CDR3 coding sequence is TGCGCCAGCAGCTCCCTTACTTCCGATGGTAGGCAGTTCTTC. It is translated as CASSSLTSDGRQFF. Full variable domain (missing parts from reference TRBV5-1 and TRBJ2-1): KAGVTQTPRYLIKTRGQQVTLSCSPISGHRSVSWYQQTPGQGLQFLFEYFSETQRNKGNFPGRFSGRQFSNSRSEMNVSTLELGDSALYLCASSSLTSDGRQFFGPGTRLTVL.

The chain has TRBV5-1 and TRBJ2-4; 11 bases align to TRBD2. In germline, CDR1 is SGHRS, CDR2 YFSETQ. The CDR3 consists of 19 residues. V lost 4 bases to trimming and J lost 0 bases; unmatched junction nucleotides: 12. The CDR3 DNA follows: TGCGCCAGCAGCCCGATGACTAGCGGGGCCTTACTAGCCAAAAACATTCAGTACTTC. Translating gives CASSPMTSGALLAKNIQYF.

For this clone: The sample carries other DNA sequences with the same CDR3. The V call is TRBV12-3 or TRBV12-4, the J call TRBJ1-3; D gene ambiguous. V shed 2 bases and J shed 6 bases, with 5 bases lying between them. This CDR3 has 12 residues. CDR3 nucleotide sequence: TGTGCCAGCAGTTTACCCTCAAACACCATATATTTT. This sequence encodes CASSLPSNTIYF.

This chain joins TRBV7-7 and TRBJ2-5, with 9 bases aligning to TRBD1. This CDR3 has 15 residues. Germline CDR1 is SSHAT and CDR2 is FNYEAQ (reference sequence). V lost 2 bases, J lost 4 bases, and 5 bases stayed unmatched. The CDR3 here is CASSLLGTGTETQYF. The CDR3 DNA is TGTGCCAGCAGCTTACTGGGGACAGGGACAGAGACCCAGTACTTC.

This clone was seen a few times. V is TRBV18 and J is TRBJ2-7; possibly TRBD1 for D (5 bases). Germline lookup yields CDR1 KGHSH and CDR2 LQKENI. The CDR3 has 14 residues. V was clipped by 0 bases and J by 7 bases, with 13 bases between them. This CDR3 reads CASSPPAGPREQYF. The CDR3 bases are TGTGCCAGCTCACCACCCGCAGGGCCTAGAGAGCAGTACTTC.

The V call is TRBV28, the J call TRBJ1-2, with 8 bases lining up with TRBD1. The CDR3 has 15 residues. Germline values: CDR1 MDHEN, CDR2 SYDVKM. After removal of 8 bases from V and 4 bases from J, the junction contained 12 bases not matched to a gene. CDR3 nucleotides: TGTGCCAGCGGATACCAGACAGGGGCCGGCTATGGCTACACCTTC. Protein sequence: CASGYQTGAGYGYTF.

The V call is TRBV27, the J call TRBJ1-4, with D unclear. V was pared by 1 base and J by 6 bases, with 15 bases between. This CDR3 contains 16 residues. Germline V CDR1 and CDR2: MNHEY, SMNVEV (reference sequence). Written as DNA, the CDR3 is TGTGCCAGCAGTTTATTCCGTCTGGGCGGGGATGAAAAACTGTTTTTT. Amino acid sequence: CASSLFRLGGDEKLFF.

J is TRBJ2-2 and V is TRBV2, with 7 bases lining up with TRBD1. The V segment lost 3 bases and the J segment 10 bases; nucleotides outside the gene matches: 11. The germline V gene has CDR1 SNHLY and CDR2 FYNNEI. CDR3 length: 15 amino acids. In nucleotides, the CDR3 is TGTGCCAGCAGTGAGGGCGGACAGGCCAAAATGGAGCTGTTTTTT. Residues: CASSEGGQAKMELFF.

The CDR3 region is CASSETGSNYGYTF. The CDR3, as DNA: TGTGCCAGCAGTGAAACGGGGTCGAACTATGGCTACACCTTC. This chain uses TRBV6-1 with TRBJ1-2; D not certain. Germline V gene sequence: CDR1 MNHNS, CDR2 SASEGT. CDR3 length: 14 amino acids. V was shortened by 2 bases and J by 2 bases, with 9 bases between the two germline ends.

The chain couples TRBV29-1 to TRBJ1-1, with TRBD1 identical over 7 bases. Germline V lookup: CDR1 SQVTM, CDR2 ANQGSEA. After removal of 7 bases from V and 0 bases from J, the junction contained 5 bases not matched to a gene. The CDR3 is 13 amino acids. Here the CDR3 reads CSALGQLNTEAFF. As DNA, the CDR3 is TGCAGCGCCTTGGGACAGCTGAACACTGAAGCTTTCTTT.

The gene calls are TRBV28 and TRBJ1-5, with 9 nucleotides matching TRBD1. Per germline, CDR1 MDHEN and CDR2 SYDVKM. The CDR3 consists of 17 residues. V gave up 6 bases and J gave up 1 base; unmatched junction bases: 10. The CDR3: CASSTDPTGGSNQPQHF. The CDR3 DNA reads TGTGCCAGCAGCACCGATCCGACAGGGGGGAGCAATCAGCCCCAGCATTTT.

V usage is TRBV19 and J usage is TRBJ2-2, with 12 bases lining up with TRBD2. This CDR3 is 16 amino acids long. Germline V gene lookup returns CDR1 LNHDA and CDR2 SQIVND (reference sequence). The V and J ends lost 4 bases and 0 bases, in that order; junction bases with no gene match: 0. CDR3 in DNA: TGTGCCAGTAGTAGACTAGCGGGGGCGAACACCGGGGAGCTGTTTTTT. Amino acids: CASSRLAGANTGELFF. Full variable domain (outside the CDR3, taken from reference TRBV19 and TRBJ2-2): DGGITQSPKYLFRKEGQNVTLSCEQNLNHDAMYWYRQDPGQGLRLIYYSQIVNDFQKGDIAEGYSVSREKKESFPLTVTSAQKNPTAFYLCASSRLAGANTGELFFGEGSRLTVL.

This clone was counted only a few times. This chain uses TRBV19 with TRBJ2-1, with TRBD1 as a possible D gene (5 bases). Trimming stripped 1 base from V and 5 bases from J, with 15 bases between. This CDR3 has 16 residues. Germline CDR1 reads LNHDA; CDR2 reads SQIVND (reference sequence). The CDR3 region has the DNA TGTGCCAGTAGTATAGGGTCAGGGTGGAATAACAATGAGCAGTTCTTC. It codes for CASSIGSGWNNNEQFF.

The chain couples TRBV5-4 to TRBJ2-7; 10 bases map to TRBD1. Germline-derived CDR1 and CDR2 are SGHNT and YYREEE (reference sequence). This CDR3 is 15 amino acids long. Trimming at V came to 4 bases and at J to 4 bases, leaving 8 bases not matched to a gene. In DNA, the CDR3 is TGTGCCAGCAGCCATCCGGGACAGGGGAAGTACGAGCAGTACTTC. Translation: CASSHPGQGKYEQYF.

V gene TRBV28 combines with J gene TRBJ2-7; no reliable D call. V was trimmed by 7 bases and J by 8 bases, leaving 24 bases between them. Germline loops: CDR1 MDHEN, CDR2 SYDVKM. The CDR3 has 15 amino acids. CDR3 region: CASNSLRGGVSQQYF. The CDR3, as DNA: TGTGCCAGCAATTCCCTCCGAGGCGGCGTCTCACAGCAGTACTTC. The variable domain in full, with the rest retrieved from reference TRBV28 and TRBJ2-7, is DVKVTQSSRYLVKRTGEKVFLECVQDMDHENMFWYRQDPGLGLRLIYFSYDVKMKEKGDIPEGYSVSREKKERFSLILESASTNQTSMYLCASNSLRGGVSQQYFGPGTRLTVT.

The gene calls are TRBV14 and TRBJ2-2; 14 nucleotides match TRBD2. V was clipped by 3 bases and J by 7 bases; unmatched bases: 10. Germline lookup yields CDR1 SGHDN and CDR2 FVKESK. The CDR3 is 18 amino acids. The CDR3 loop reads CASSQTTMTSGRVGELFF. The CDR3 coding sequence is TGTGCCAGCAGCCAGACTACTATGACTAGCGGGAGGGTCGGGGAGCTGTTTTTT. Using reference TRBV14 and TRBJ2-2 for the parts outside the CDR3, the full variable domain is EAGVTQFPSHSVIEKGQTVTLRCDPISGHDNLYWYRRVMGKEIKFLLHFVKESKQDESGMPNNRFLAERTGGTYSTLKVQPAELEDSGVYFCASSQTTMTSGRVGELFFGEGSRLTVL.

This sequence joins TRBV7-2 and TRBJ2-7; a weak D match, TRBD1 (6 bases). This CDR3 has 14 residues. V gave up 5 bases and J gave up 4 bases, with 15 bases separating them. Germline lookup yields CDR1 SGHTA and CDR2 FQGNSA. In DNA, the CDR3 is TGTGCCAGCAGCAAACCGGGACAACCATACGAGCAGTACTTC. It codes for CASSKPGQPYEQYF.

The chain couples TRBV4-3 to TRBJ2-3; maybe TRBD2 (5 bases). V was shortened by 1 base and J by 9 bases, with 11 bases between the two germline ends. CDR3 length equals 13 residues. Germline values: CDR1 LGHNA, CDR2 YSLEER. CDR3 DNA sequence: TGCGCCAGCAGCCAAGGAGTACGGGAAACGCAGTATTTT. This sequence encodes CASSQGVRETQYF.

This clone showed up just once. V is TRBV19 and J is TRBJ2-7; perhaps TRBD2 as D (6 bases). Germline assignment: CDR1 LNHDA and CDR2 SQIVND (reference sequence). This CDR3 is built from 14 residues. Trimming left V 6 bases short and J 1 base short, with 13 bases between. CDR3 nucleotides: TGTGCCAGTAGCCGGGGGTTGGGATCCTACGAGCAGTACTTC. It is translated as CASSRGLGSYEQYF. Full variable domain (remainder filled in from reference TRBV19 and TRBJ2-7): DGGITQSPKYLFRKEGQNVTLSCEQNLNHDAMYWYRQDPGQGLRLIYYSQIVNDFQKGDIAEGYSVSREKKESFPLTVTSAQKNPTAFYLCASSRGLGSYEQYFGPGTRLTVT.

The chain carries TRBV5-1 and TRBJ1-1; 7 bases line up with TRBD1. CDR3 length: 16 amino acids. Germline loops: CDR1 SGHRS, CDR2 YFSETQ. The V gene end was trimmed by 0 bases and the J gene end by 0 bases; junction bases not matched to a gene: 5. CDR3 residues: CASSLAGGSMNTEAFF. As DNA, the CDR3 is TGCGCCAGCAGCTTGGCAGGGGGGAGCATGAACACTGAAGCTTTCTTT.

The V call is TRBV10-2, the J call TRBJ1-1; TRBD1 might be the D (6 bases). There are 13 residues in the CDR3. Per germline, CDR1 WSHSY and CDR2 SAAADI. Deletions cut 7 bases from V and 12 bases from J, with 21 bases between. CDR3 coding DNA: TGCGCCAGCACCAAGGCAGGGGCTTATTTAACTTTCTTT. As protein: CASTKAGAYLTFF.

This clone was detected only a few times. The chain carries TRBV6-6 and TRBJ2-2; possibly TRBD1 for D (6 bases). The germline V gene has CDR1 MNHNY and CDR2 SVGAGI (reference sequence). V lost 2 bases to trimming and J lost 3 bases, with 13 bases between them. The CDR3 covers 16 residues. The CDR3 bases are TGTGCCAGCAGTTACCCCTCAGGGGTGGACACCGGGGAGCTGTTTTTT. Its protein is CASSYPSGVDTGELFF.

This clone has ten or more counts. V is TRBV4-2 and J is TRBJ1-5, with TRBD1 matching 9 bases. The CDR3 spans 16 residues. CDR1 and CDR2 (germline): LGHNA, YNFKEQ. The ends lost 0 bases at V and 2 bases at J; junction bases unmatched: 2. This chain's CDR3 is CASSQEGTGRNQPQHF. CDR3 DNA sequence: TGTGCCAGCAGCCAAGAAGGGACAGGGCGCAATCAGCCCCAGCATTTT.

J is TRBJ2-1 and V is TRBV6-2 or TRBV6-3; 12 nucleotides agree with TRBD2. The CDR3 consists of 15 residues. Per the germline V gene, CDR1 is MNHEY and CDR2 is SVGEGT. V shed 5 bases, J shed 6 bases, and the junction held 5 bases outside the gene matches. CDR3 nucleotide sequence: TGTGCCAGCAGTCCGACTAGCGGGAGTCTCAATGAGCAGTTCTTC. Encoded protein: CASSPTSGSLNEQFF.

The J gene is TRBJ2-1, the V gene TRBV7-2; D is perhaps TRBD2 (6 bases). Trimming cost V 2 bases and J 0 bases, with 11 bases left between them. CDR1 is SGHTA and CDR2 is FQGNSA in the germline V gene. This CDR3 has 16 amino acids. The CDR3 is CASSLTSGFSYNEQFF. The CDR3 DNA reads TGTGCCAGCAGCTTAACGAGCGGGTTCTCCTACAATGAGCAGTTCTTC.

The V and J genes are TRBV19 and TRBJ1-1; 8 positions agree with TRBD1. Trimming removed 1 base from V and 5 bases from J; junction bases left unmatched: 9. CDR1 LNHDA and CDR2 SQIVND come from the germline V gene (reference sequence). The CDR3 length is 16 residues. CDR3 region: CASSIAGQGGYTEAFF. DNA of the CDR3: TGTGCCAGTAGTATAGCTGGACAGGGAGGATATACTGAAGCTTTCTTT. The full variable domain, rest sourced from reference TRBV19 and TRBJ1-1, is DGGITQSPKYLFRKEGQNVTLSCEQNLNHDAMYWYRQDPGQGLRLIYYSQIVNDFQKGDIAEGYSVSREKKESFPLTVTSAQKNPTAFYLCASSIAGQGGYTEAFFGQGTRLTVV.

The chain has TRBV2 and TRBJ1-5; 8 bases fit TRBD1. With V trimmed by 5 bases and J by 5 bases, 8 bases remained unmatched. CDR1 is SNHLY and CDR2 is FYNNEI in the germline V gene. This CDR3 region has 15 residues. The CDR3 coding sequence is TGTGCCAGCAGTCTCAGGGGGCGAATCGATCAGCCCCAGCATTTT. Translated: CASSLRGRIDQPQHF.

The chain combines TRBV30 with TRBJ1-1; D might be TRBD1 (6 bases). The CDR3 is made up of 11 amino acids. CDR1 is GTSNPN and CDR2 is SVGIG in the germline V gene (reference sequence). CDR3 in amino acids: CGGGLYTEAFF. For the CDR3, the DNA is TGTGGCGGGGGGCTGTACACTGAAGCTTTCTTT.